A single sample gave rise to the 25 T cell receptor beta chains below, sequenced in a study of cytomegalovirus exposure and HLA in healthy donors. The table came from immunoSEQ multiplex PCR; TCRdb's copy has only in-frame clones and leaves some out. This table holds about 120,000 clones, approximately 90% found once. The source material was PBMCs. Receptor source: a woman younger than 35 in good health and CMV-seropositive.

V and J are TRBV2 and TRBJ1-2; D is unresolved. From germline, CDR1 is SNHLY and CDR2 FYNNEI. This CDR3 has 15 amino acids. V lost 4 bases to trimming and J lost 0 bases, with 12 bases between them. In DNA form, the CDR3 reads TGTGCCAGCAGTGGGGGAGTGGGAGCTAACTATGGCTACACCTTC. It is translated as CASSGGVGANYGYTF.

CDR3 nucleotides: TGTGCCAGCAGTTCGCTGACACAATCCTATGGCTACACCTTC. It yields the protein CASSSLTQSYGYTF. The chain has TRBV27 and TRBJ1-2; D ambiguous. This CDR3 is 14 amino acids long. With 4 bases removed from V and 4 bases from J, the gap between germline ends came to 13 bases. The germline V gene has CDR1 MNHEY and CDR2 SMNVEV (reference sequence).

The rearrangement joins TRBV5-1 to TRBJ2-5; 9 bases are a match to TRBD1. The germline V gene has CDR1 SGHRS and CDR2 YFSETQ. This CDR3 is built from 16 residues. V trimming: 4 bases; J trimming: 5 bases; junction bases outside the gene matches: 12. In nucleotides, the CDR3 is TGCGCCAGCAGCCCCAATCCCGGACAGGGGAAGGAGACCCAGTACTTC. Its protein product is CASSPNPGQGKETQYF.

The chain is built from TRBV5-5 and TRBJ1-1, with TRBD1 as a possible D gene (6 bases). V lost 3 bases and J lost 3, with 9 bases in between. This CDR3 region has 13 residues. CDR1 is SGHKS, CDR2 YYEKEE, per germline (reference sequence). CDR3 in amino acids: CASSYGTHTEAFF. The CDR3 region has the DNA TGTGCCAGCAGCTACGGGACACACACTGAAGCTTTCTTT. Full variable domain (missing parts from reference TRBV5-5 and TRBJ1-1): DAGVTQSPTHLIKTRGQQVTLRCSPISGHKSVSWYQQVLGQGPQFIFQYYEKEERGRGNFPDRFSARQFPNYSSELNVNALLLGDSALYLCASSYGTHTEAFFGQGTRLTVV.

The chain is built from TRBV14 and TRBJ2-7; possible D gene TRBD2, 6 bases. In germline, CDR1 is SGHDN, CDR2 FVKESK. This CDR3 has 15 residues. V was clipped by 4 bases and J by 0 bases, with 13 bases between them. CDR3 amino acids: CASSPLSGSSYEQYF. In nucleotides, the CDR3 is TGTGCCAGCAGCCCCCTTTCCGGGAGCTCCTACGAGCAGTACTTC.

This rearrangement joins TRBV6-4 to TRBJ2-1; TRBD2 agrees at 9 bases. The CDR3 extends over 16 amino acids. J gave up 0 bases and V 2 bases, and 2 bases lay outside the gene matches. The germline V gene encodes CDR1 MRHNA and CDR2 SNTAGT. The DNA of the CDR3 is TGTGCCAGCAGTGACAAGACTAGCGGCTCCTACAATGAGCAGTTCTTC. It yields the protein CASSDKTSGSYNEQFF.

J is TRBJ2-3 and V is TRBV9; tentative D call: TRBD1 (5 bases). Germline V gene data show CDR1 as SGDLS and CDR2 as YYNGEE. Trimming pared 0 bases from V and 1 base from J, leaving 6 bases between. The CDR3 contains 14 residues. The CDR3 loop reads CASSVAQGTDTQYF. The DNA for the CDR3 is TGTGCCAGCAGCGTAGCACAGGGCACAGATACGCAGTATTTT.

This chain links TRBV6-6 with TRBJ2-6; D is unresolved. Germline V CDR1 and CDR2: MNHNY, SVGAGI (reference sequence). V lost 4 bases and J lost 4, with 14 bases in between. The CDR3 is made up of 16 amino acids. This CDR3 reads CASSSPPPAGANVLTF. For the CDR3, the DNA is TGTGCCAGCAGTTCACCCCCCCCCGCGGGGGCCAACGTCCTGACTTTC.

V gene TRBV28 combines with J gene TRBJ2-7, with TRBD1 identical over 10 bases. The CDR3 is made up of 11 amino acids. With V trimmed by 8 bases and J by 9 bases, 4 bases remained unmatched. Germline V CDR1 and CDR2: MDHEN, SYDVKM. This CDR3 reads CASGQGVGQYF. Here the CDR3 DNA reads TGTGCCAGCGGACAGGGGGTAGGGCAGTACTTC.

This chain connects TRBV5-5 to TRBJ1-2, with 7 nucleotides matching TRBD1. From germline, CDR1 is SGHKS and CDR2 YYEKEE (reference sequence). The CDR3 consists of 14 residues. J lost 6 bases, V lost 3 bases, and 8 bases had no gene match. The CDR3 nucleotides are TGTGCCAGCAGCTGGTCCGGGACAGTCAATGGCTACACCTTC. Translated, it gives CASSWSGTVNGYTF.

This clone was detected once. The V and J genes are TRBV19 and TRBJ1-1; the match to TRBD1 covers 7 bases. V was clipped by 8 bases and J by 1 base; unmatched bases: 7. CDR1 and CDR2 (germline): LNHDA, SQIVND (reference sequence). The length of the CDR3 is 14 residues. The CDR3 sequence is CASARGQQNTEAFF. As DNA, the CDR3 is TGTGCCAGTGCAAGGGGGCAGCAGAACACTGAAGCTTTCTTT. Full variable domain (outside the CDR3, taken from reference TRBV19 and TRBJ1-1): DGGITQSPKYLFRKEGQNVTLSCEQNLNHDAMYWYRQDPGQGLRLIYYSQIVNDFQKGDIAEGYSVSREKKESFPLTVTSAQKNPTAFYLCASARGQQNTEAFFGQGTRLTVV.

V gene TRBV2 combines with J gene TRBJ1-2; TRBD1 matches at 9 bases. From germline, CDR1 is SNHLY and CDR2 FYNNEI. The CDR3 sequence is 13 residues long. V dropped 4 bases and J dropped 3; count of bases not matched to a gene: 0. CDR3 protein: CASSGTGDYGYTF. DNA for the CDR3: TGTGCCAGCAGTGGGACAGGGGACTATGGCTACACCTTC.

This clone was seen a few times. The chain joins TRBV7-2 to TRBJ1-4, with D perhaps matching TRBD1 (6 bases). Trimming left V 3 bases short and J 7 bases short, with 12 bases between. Germline CDR1 is SGHTA and CDR2 is FQGNSA. The CDR3 totals 14 residues. The CDR3 DNA sequence: TGTGCCAGCAGCTTTGGGGGGGGGCTTGAAAAACTGTTTTTT. Encoded protein: CASSFGGGLEKLFF.

J is TRBJ1-2 and V is TRBV6-1, with 8 bases that match TRBD1. Germline lookup yields CDR1 MNHNS and CDR2 SASEGT. Trimming took 4 bases from V and 3 from J; bases not matched to a gene: 7. This CDR3 is 15 amino acids long. CDR3 coding DNA: TGTGCCAGCAGTGTGGACAGGGCGTTTGACTATGGCTACACCTTC. This gives the protein CASSVDRAFDYGYTF.

The chain carries TRBV6-1 and TRBJ2-7; 11 positions match TRBD2. CDR3 size: 14 residues. The V segment lost 4 bases and the J segment 5 bases; nucleotides outside the gene matches: 4. Germline CDR1 is MNHNS and CDR2 is SASEGT. CDR3 loop: CASSALAGANEQYF. CDR3 nucleotides: TGTGCCAGCAGTGCACTAGCGGGAGCTAACGAGCAGTACTTC.

The chain uses TRBV2 and TRBJ2-1; D possibly corresponds to TRBD2 (5 bases). The CDR3 covers 11 residues. Germline CDR1 and CDR2: SNHLY and FYNNEI. The V end lost 7 bases, the J end lost 8 bases, and 9 bases lay between the germline ends. The CDR3 region is CASTHSDEQFF. In nucleotides, the CDR3 is TGTGCCAGCACTCATAGCGATGAGCAGTTCTTC.

The V and J genes are TRBV2 and TRBJ2-1; D is undetermined. V was shortened by 8 bases and J by 8 bases, with 4 bases between the two germline ends. Germline V lookup: CDR1 SNHLY, CDR2 FYNNEI. This CDR3 has 9 residues. CDR3: CASGDEQFF. In DNA form, the CDR3 reads TGTGCCAGCGGAGATGAGCAGTTCTTC.

The chain employs TRBV29-1 and TRBJ1-2, with D maybe TRBD1 (5 bases). This CDR3 has 14 residues. CDR1 and CDR2 (germline): SQVTM, ANQGSEA. Trimming stripped 4 bases from V and 0 bases from J, with 12 bases between. The CDR3 nucleotides read TGCAGCGTTGGGGGGAGGCAGTCTAACTATGGCTACACCTTC. It is translated as CSVGGRQSNYGYTF.

V is TRBV19 and J is TRBJ1-5; tentatively, D is TRBD1 (6 bases). The CDR3 runs 16 residues. Germline V gene sequence: CDR1 LNHDA, CDR2 SQIVND (reference sequence). V lost 0 bases and J lost 6, with 15 bases in between. The CDR3 bases are TGTGCCAGTAGTATAGATCCTGGGGGCTCGGTTCAGCCCCAGCATTTT. Protein product: CASSIDPGGSVQPQHF.

This clone turned up a few times. The genes are TRBV5-6 and TRBJ1-1; D gene ambiguous. V was trimmed by 0 bases and J by 11 bases, leaving 14 bases between them. The V gene's germline CDR1 is SGHDT and CDR2 YYEEEE. The CDR3 contains 13 residues. CDR3 nucleotides: TGTGCCAGCAGCTTGGAAACAGCCAGTAACGCTTTCTTT. Protein product: CASSLETASNAFF.

The V and J genes are TRBV6-6 and TRBJ2-7; the D gene is possibly TRBD1 (6 bases). Germline V gives CDR1 MNHNY, CDR2 SVGAGI (reference sequence). This CDR3 spans 14 amino acids. Trimming took 6 bases from V and 0 from J, leaving 12 bases between them. The CDR3 DNA reads TGTGCCAGCAGCCAGATACAGGGCTCCTACGAGCAGTACTTC. It yields the protein CASSQIQGSYEQYF.

The V call is TRBV11-2, the J call TRBJ2-7; 7 bases align to TRBD1. This CDR3 is built from 15 residues. CDR1 is SGHAT, CDR2 FQNNGV, per germline. V shed 5 bases, J shed 9 bases, and the junction held 16 bases outside the gene matches. CDR3 amino acids: CASSNRTGPPYWQYF. The CDR3 DNA sequence: TGTGCCAGCAGCAACCGGACAGGTCCACCCTACTGGCAGTACTTC. Full variable domain (remainder filled in from reference TRBV11-2 and TRBJ2-7): EAGVAQSPRYKIIEKRQSVAFWCNPISGHATLYWYQQILGQGPKLLIQFQNNGVVDDSQLPKDRFSAERLKGVDSTLKIQPAKLEDSAVYLCASSNRTGPPYWQYFGPGTRLTVT.

V gene TRBV27 combines with J gene TRBJ1-2, with TRBD1 identical over 10 bases. Trimming cost V 5 bases and J 5 bases; bases outside gene matches: 8. CDR3 length: 15 amino acids. The germline gives CDR1 MNHEY, CDR2 SMNVEV (reference sequence). The chain's CDR3 is CASSARQGASYGYTF. The CDR3 nucleotides are TGTGCCAGCAGTGCCCGACAGGGGGCTTCATATGGCTACACCTTC.

This clone was seen only once. The chain combines TRBV15 with TRBJ1-4; 7 bases match TRBD1. J was trimmed by 2 bases and V by 3 bases; bases with no gene match: 3. The CDR3 runs to 15 residues. CDR1 is LNHNV, CDR2 YYDKDF, per germline (reference sequence). CDR3 region: CATSRLGQTNEKLFF. CDR3 DNA: TGTGCCACCAGCAGGCTGGGACAGACTAATGAAAAACTGTTTTTT.

The chain has TRBV6-1 and TRBJ2-7; TRBD1 aligns across 8 bases. J gave up 6 bases and V 8 bases, and 15 bases lay outside the gene matches. CDR1 is MNHNS, CDR2 SASEGT, per germline. CDR3 length equals 15 residues. The CDR3 DNA is TGTGCCAGCGACCATATTCCGACAGGGGTGAGCGAGCAGTACTTC. It specifies CASDHIPTGVSEQYF.